The rows below give T cell receptor beta chains drawn from one sample of a study of T-cell reconstitution after alpha-beta-depleted transplantation in children. MiXCR, applied by TCRdb to the PCR reads, yields one record per CDR3 protein. This repertoire shows some 450,000 distinct CDR3 sequences, approximately 42% found once; its top ten account for roughly 27%. The sample here was PBMCs, taken before TCRalphabeta/CD19-depleted stem cell transplant. The receptors here all came from a girl aged 2-10 years with aplastic anemia, due to receive a stem cell transplant. The CDR3 runs from the conserved cysteine through the conserved F or W. D genes are given only for firm matches. Where a row states a size, it is once, few, many or the class of an expanded clone; other rows omit it.

D gene,V gene,clone size,J gene,CDR3 DNA,CDR3 protein
TRBD2,TRBV20-1,few,TRBJ2-5,TGCAGTGCTTTGCCGGGACTAGCGGGGATCCAAGAGACCCAGTACTTC,CSALPGLAGIQETQYF
-,TRBV5-1,many,TRBJ2-5,TGCGCCAGCAGCCAACCGGGACGGCTGGAAGAGACCCAGTACTTC,CASSQPGRLEETQYF
-,TRBV15,-,TRBJ2-7,TGTGCCACCAGCTCTCGAGAGGGCGGCGAGCAGTACTTC,CATSSREGGEQYF
-,TRBV20-1,-,TRBJ1-1,TGCAGTGCTAGAAAACAAGAAAAGGAAGCTTTCTTT,CSARKQEKEAFF
-,TRBV10-3,-,TRBJ1-2,TGTGCCATCAGTAAGGGGGATTCGAGCTACACCTTC,CAISKGDSSYTF
-,TRBV29-1,few,TRBJ2-3,TGCAGCGCCTCCAGGGTGGCACCGGGACCCTACACAGATACGCAGTATTTT,CSASRVAPGPYTDTQYF
-,TRBV6-5,many,TRBJ2-3,TGTGCCAGCAGTTACGGGGGGACCTACACAGATACGCAGTATTTT,CASSYGGTYTDTQYF
-,TRBV6-6,-,TRBJ2-1,TGTGCCAGCAGTCCTGTCCCTAACGGTGAGCAGTTCTTC,CASSPVPNGEQFF
-,TRBV6-5,few,TRBJ1-5,TGTGCCAGCAGTTCGACACAATATAGCAATCAGCCCCAGCATTTT,CASSSTQYSNQPQHF
TRBD2,TRBV3-1,many,TRBJ2-1,TGTGCCAGCAGCCTAGCGGGAGCTGGGGTTGAGCAGTTCTTC,CASSLAGAGVEQFF
TRBD2,TRBV4-1,medium-sized,TRBJ2-1,TGCGCCAGCGGACTAGCGGGAGAAACCAATGAGCAGTTCTTC,CASGLAGETNEQFF
-,TRBV20-1,-,TRBJ2-7,TGCAGTGCCTCGCGTCGGGAAGACTACGAGCAGTACTTC,CSASRREDYEQYF
TRBD2,TRBV3-1,-,TRBJ2-7,TGTGCCAGCTCTGCGGGAGGCGTAAGTGAGCAGTACTTC,CASSAGGVSEQYF
TRBD2,TRBV5-1,-,TRBJ2-1,TGCGCCAGCAGGGGAGGGGGACTAGCGGGAGTCAATGAGCAGTTCTTC,CASRGGGLAGVNEQFF
-,TRBV4-2,-,TRBJ2-1,TGTGCCAGCAGCCCTCAGGGGCGGCTGGGCAATGAGCAGTTCTTC,CASSPQGRLGNEQFF
TRBD2,TRBV4-1,many,TRBJ2-1,TGCGCCAGCAGCCACGGACTAGCGGTTTCCTACAATGAGCAGTTCTTC,CASSHGLAVSYNEQFF
-,TRBV12-3/TRBV12-4,many,TRBJ1-5,TGTGCCAGCAGTTCAGGACAGCCGGGCAATCAGCCCCAGCATTTT,CASSSGQPGNQPQHF
-,TRBV7-9,many,TRBJ1-1,TGTGCCAGCAGCTTAGACAAAATGAACACTGAAGCTTTCTTT,CASSLDKMNTEAFF
-,TRBV7-8,-,TRBJ2-5,TGTGCCAGCAGCGAGGGAGTCCAAGAGACCCAGTACTTC,CASSEGVQETQYF
-,TRBV20-1,-,TRBJ1-2,TGCAGTGCTAGACACTATGGCTACACCTTC,CSARHYGYTF
-,TRBV27,-,TRBJ2-7,TGTGCCAGCAGTCCACGCTCACAGGACTCCTACGAGCAGTACTTC,CASSPRSQDSYEQYF
-,TRBV5-5,few,TRBJ1-1,TGTGCCAGCAGCCTGGGAGAGGGGGGAGCTTTCTTT,CASSLGEGGAFF
TRBD2,TRBV20-1,-,TRBJ2-7,TGCAGTGCTAGACGAGGGAGCGGGACCTACGAGCAGTACTTC,CSARRGSGTYEQYF
-,TRBV5-1,many,TRBJ2-6,TGTGCCAGCAGCTTACCAGGCTCTGGGGCCAACGTCCTGACTTTC,CASSLPGSGANVLTF
-,TRBV28,few,TRBJ2-5,TGTGCCAGCAGTCTCAGAGGCTTGGAGACCCAGTACTTC,CASSLRGLETQYF
-,TRBV18,many,TRBJ2-7,TGTGCCAGCTCTCCCGACGGGTCGTACGAGCAGTACTTC,CASSPDGSYEQYF
-,TRBV2,many,TRBJ2-7,TGTGCCAGCAGGGGGGGGCCTTCGAAGCAGTACTTC,CASRGGPSKQYF
TRBD2,TRBV7-9,many,TRBJ2-7,TGTGCCAGCAGCTTAGCGGGGACTAGCGGTGGCGAGCAGTACTTC,CASSLAGTSGGEQYF
-,TRBV20-1,many,TRBJ2-7,TGCAGTGCTAGAGACAGCCATACCCCCGACTCCTACGAGCAGTACTTC,CSARDSHTPDSYEQYF
-,TRBV5-5,many,TRBJ2-7,TGTGCCAGCAGCCCCCTGGGTAGCGGTTACGAGCAGTACTTC,CASSPLGSGYEQYF
-,TRBV5-1,once,TRBJ2-2,TGCGCCAGCAGCTTCTTCACCGGGGAGCTGTTTTTT,CASSFFTGELFF
-,TRBV20-1,-,TRBJ2-5,TGCAGTGCTAAAATGGACGGAGAGACCCAGTACTTC,CSAKMDGETQYF
-,TRBV5-1,-,TRBJ2-3,TGCGCCAGCAGCCCCTTGTTGGAGGTCGCAGATACGCAGTATTTT,CASSPLLEVADTQYF
TRBD1,TRBV3-1,-,TRBJ2-4,TGTGCCAGCAGCCAAGAAATCCGTAGACAGGGGGCCAAAAACATTCAGTACTTC,CASSQEIRRQGAKNIQYF
-,TRBV2,many,TRBJ1-6,TGTGCCAGCAGTGGAGCGGAAACCTATAATTCACCCCTCCACTTT,CASSGAETYNSPLHF
-,TRBV27,-,TRBJ2-7,TGTGCCAGCAGTTTAAAAGCGTCCTACGAGCAGTACTTC,CASSLKASYEQYF
TRBD1,TRBV20-1,-,TRBJ1-5,TGCAGCCGGGACAGGGGAGCGAATCAGCCCCAGCATTTT,CSRDRGANQPQHF
-,TRBV9,few,TRBJ1-4,TGTGCCAGCAGCCCCCGACTGGGAGCCGAAAAACTGTTTTTT,CASSPRLGAEKLFF
TRBD1,TRBV12-3/TRBV12-4,-,TRBJ2-4,TGTGCCAGCCGAGGGACAGGGGGGGACATTCAGTACTTC,CASRGTGGDIQYF
-,TRBV9,-,TRBJ1-5,TGTGCCAGCAGCGAACCCCCCCGGAGCAATCAGCCCCAGCATTTT,CASSEPPRSNQPQHF
TRBD1,TRBV29-1,many,TRBJ2-3,TGCAGCGTTGACCGGGACAGGTCGGCAGATACGCAGTATTTT,CSVDRDRSADTQYF
-,TRBV10-3,-,TRBJ2-1,TGTGCCATCAGAACAGACTTGCCCGGCTACAATGAGCAGTTCTTC,CAIRTDLPGYNEQFF
-,TRBV4-3,few,TRBJ2-1,TGCGCCAGCAGCCAAGACCCCGGGACACCGTACAATGAGCAGTTCTTC,CASSQDPGTPYNEQFF
-,TRBV6-1,-,TRBJ2-5,TGTGCCAGCAGCGAATCCTCGGGGCAGCAAGAGACCCAGTACTTC,CASSESSGQQETQYF
-,TRBV27,many,TRBJ2-5,TGTGCCAGACGGCAGGGGGAGACCCAGTACTTC,CARRQGETQYF
-,TRBV7-9,many,TRBJ2-7,TGTGCCAGCAGCCATCCTAGAGGGGAACCCGCCGAGCAGTACTTC,CASSHPRGEPAEQYF
-,TRBV20-1,-,TRBJ1-6,TGCAGTGCTAGGTTAAGACCGAATTCACCCCTCCACTTT,CSARLRPNSPLHF
-,TRBV15,many,TRBJ2-5,TGTGCCACCAGCAGCCCGGGGGGCGAGACCCAGTACTTC,CATSSPGGETQYF
-,TRBV28,-,TRBJ2-6,TGTGCCAGCAGTCGAGGGTACAGGTCCTCTGGGGCCAACGTCCTGACTTTC,CASSRGYRSSGANVLTF
TRBD2,TRBV7-3,-,TRBJ2-2,TGTGCCAGCAGTCGAACGGGCGGGAGTGCGAACACCGGGGAGCTGTTTTTT,CASSRTGGSANTGELFF
TRBD2,TRBV20-1,many,TRBJ2-1,TGCAGTGCTAGAGGGGCTAGCGGGAGGGCCTACAATGAGCAGTTCTTC,CSARGASGRAYNEQFF
-,TRBV15,-,TRBJ2-7,TGTGCCACCAGCAGATTGATCGGGCAATTCGACGAGCAGTACTTC,CATSRLIGQFDEQYF
TRBD2,TRBV3-1,many,TRBJ2-7,TGTGCCAGCAGCCAGCTAGCGGGAGAGACATACGAGCAGTACTTC,CASSQLAGETYEQYF
TRBD2,TRBV7-6,-,TRBJ2-5,TGTGCCAGCAGCTCTGGGACTAGCGGGGGCGGGCACCAGTACTTC,CASSSGTSGGGHQYF
TRBD1,TRBV20-1,-,TRBJ1-1,TGCAGTGCTGTTGGACAGGTCCCGAACACTGAAGCTTTCTTT,CSAVGQVPNTEAFF
-,TRBV5-1,-,TRBJ2-5,TGCGCCAGCAGCTTGAACAGCGGGCAAGAGACCCAGTACTTC,CASSLNSGQETQYF
TRBD2,TRBV7-2,few,TRBJ2-1,TGTGCCAGCAGCTTAGCCCCGTTGAGCGGGAGCGGGGAGGGGGAGCAGTTCTTC,CASSLAPLSGSGEGEQFF
-,TRBV4-1,-,TRBJ2-1,TGCGCCAGCAGCCAAGTGGGGAGTGGGCGGATGAATGAGCAGTTCTTC,CASSQVGSGRMNEQFF
-,TRBV27,few,TRBJ2-5,TGTGCCAGCACCAACTGGGGAGTAGGCGAGACCCAGTACTTC,CASTNWGVGETQYF